This passage covers 4 T cell receptor beta chains from one sample sequenced in a study of T cell repertoires in cytomegalovirus infection. Via MiXCR, TCRdb re-called the reads, giving one row per CDR3 protein. The top ten clones hold 11% to 15% of a sample with about 920,000 distinct CDR3 sequences, 30% to 40% of them seen once. Which antigens these TCRs recognize remains unknown. Specimen: cultured CD8+ T cells from PBMCs, collected from culture after CMV antigen stimulation. The receptors were gathered from a human donor in good health (CMV status not recorded). Some clones in this sample may be carry-over from other donors' samples.

This sequence joins TRBV28 and TRBJ2-7; tentative D call: TRBD1 (5 bases). The CDR3 is 11 amino acids. Germline values: CDR1 MDHEN, CDR2 SYDVKM. Trimming cost V 8 bases and J 3 bases, with 8 bases left between them. The CDR3 region is CASGQLYEQYV. DNA of the CDR3: TGTGCCAGCGGACAACTCTACGAGCAGTACGTC.

The sample holds a few counts of this clonotype. The CDR3 region has the DNA TGTGCCAGCAGCTCGCTTAGACAGGGTCCGCGAAACACCATATATTTT. Translating it yields CASSSLRQGPRNTIYF. This chain connects TRBV7-6 to TRBJ1-3; 7 nucleotides align to TRBD1. V lost 4 bases and J lost 5; bases outside the gene matches: 11. Germline V gives CDR1 SGHVS, CDR2 FNYEAQ. The CDR3 spans 16 residues.

This chain connects TRBV12-5 to TRBJ1-4; no clear D gene. Germline V lookup: CDR1 LGHNT, CDR2 FRNRAP. V lost 2 bases and J 8 bases, leaving 9 bases between the germline ends. The CDR3 length is 13 residues. The CDR3: CASGLTPREKLFF. The CDR3 coding sequence is TGTGCTAGTGGTTTGACCCCCCGGGAAAAACTGTTTTTT.

The CDR3 bases are TGTGCCACCAGTGCCACAGGGGCGAGGAACACTGAAGCTTTCTTT. It specifies CATSATGARNTEAFF. This chain connects TRBV24-1 to TRBJ1-1, with 7 nucleotides matching TRBD1. The V gene end was trimmed by 5 bases and the J gene end by 1 base; junction bases not matched to a gene: 6. The CDR3 totals 15 residues. CDR1 is KGHDR, CDR2 SFDVKD, per germline.